This T cell receptor beta chain is from a study of control samples from healthy donors and cancer patients. The CDR3 is 15 residues long. Trimming cost V 8 bases and J 1 base, with 14 bases left between them. Here immunoSEQ multiplex PCR was the method, and the copy in TCRdb shows in-frame clones only, minus some. The table includes tens of thousands of clones, 75% to 90% detected once. This TCR was sampled from a man aged 55 to 70 in good health. The gene calls are TRBV23-1 and TRBJ2-2, with D perhaps TRBD1 (6 bases). TRBV23-1 is an open reading frame whose function is uncertain. The material sequenced was blood. CDR3 nucleotides: TGCGCCAGCCGTATCACGGGACAGAACACCGGGGAGCTGTTTTTT. It yields the protein CASRITGQNTGELFF.